This T cell receptor beta chain was sequenced in a study of cytomegalovirus exposure and HLA in healthy donors. Each donor's status was that of a healthy bone marrow donor. The PCR was carried out with 60 Vbeta primers and 13 Jbeta primers. Profiling relied on immunoSEQ multiplex PCR, and the TCRdb table lists in-frame clones only, not all of them. The table shows about 160,000 clones, with roughly four fifths occurring only once. This clonotype was obtained from a man in his forties or fifties in good health and CMV-seropositive. The sample was PBMCs.

DNA for the CDR3: TGTGCCAGCAGCTTAGATTCTTGGCAGGGGGCGGCTCTCTTCCACGAGCAGTACTTC. Amino acids: CASSLDSWQGAALFHEQYF. V is TRBV7-9 and J is TRBJ2-7; 8 bases match TRBD1. This CDR3 contains 19 residues. Germline V CDR1 and CDR2: SEHNR, FQNEAQ (reference sequence). J was trimmed by 5 bases and V by 1 base; bases with no gene match: 19.